Given below is one T cell receptor beta chain in context. Per the germline V gene, CDR1 is SEHNR and CDR2 is FQNEAQ (reference sequence). CDR3 size: 14 residues. The V segment lost 5 bases and the J segment 2 bases; nucleotides outside the gene matches: 5. This specimen comes from a study of blood T cell repertoires in COVID-19. Study background: Nucleic acid was either cDNA or gDNA, and it came from T cells, B-cell-depleted T cells, or PBMCs.

Assay: immunoSEQ multiplex PCR; the TCRdb copy retains only in-frame clones and omits some. The sample yields a few hundred thousand clones, approximately 90% seen once. J is TRBJ1-2 and V is TRBV7-9; 7 bases align to TRBD1. What was sequenced was peripheral blood. This clonotype originated in a man aged 18 to 29 with active or convalescent COVID-19. The DNA of the CDR3 is TGTGCCAGCAGCCCTAGGGGACAGAACTATGGCTACACCTTC. It translates to CASSPRGQNYGYTF.